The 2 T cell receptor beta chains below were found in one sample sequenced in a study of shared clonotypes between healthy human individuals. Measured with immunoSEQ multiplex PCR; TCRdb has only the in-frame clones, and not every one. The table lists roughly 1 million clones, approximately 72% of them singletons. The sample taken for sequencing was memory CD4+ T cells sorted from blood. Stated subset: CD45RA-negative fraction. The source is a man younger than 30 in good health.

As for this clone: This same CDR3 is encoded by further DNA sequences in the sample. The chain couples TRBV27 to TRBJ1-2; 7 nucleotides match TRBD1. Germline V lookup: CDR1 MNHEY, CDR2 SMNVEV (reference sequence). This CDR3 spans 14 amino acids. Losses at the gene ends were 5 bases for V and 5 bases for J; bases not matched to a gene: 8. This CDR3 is CASSPQTGPYGYTF. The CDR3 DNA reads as TGTGCCAGCAGTCCCCAGACAGGGCCTTATGGCTACACCTTC.

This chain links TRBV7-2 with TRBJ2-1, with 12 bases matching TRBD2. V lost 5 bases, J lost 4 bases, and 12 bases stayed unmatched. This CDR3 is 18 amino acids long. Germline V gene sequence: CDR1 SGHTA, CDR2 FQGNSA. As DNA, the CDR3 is TGTGCCAGCAGCCCCGGACTAGCGGGACCCATTCTTTACAATGAGCAGTTCTTC. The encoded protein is CASSPGLAGPILYNEQFF.